The 25 T cell receptor beta chains below were found in one sample sequenced in a study of cytomegalovirus exposure and HLA in healthy donors. Repertoires were generated with immunoSEQ multiplex PCR, while TCRdb's copy carries only in-frame clones and drops some. The data hold about 260,000 clones, with 90% observed a single time. Material: PBMCs. These receptors all come from a woman aged 25-40 years in good health and CMV-seronegative.

This clone was counted between two and nine times. This sequence joins TRBV9 and TRBJ2-1, with 7 bases that match TRBD2. CDR1 is SGDLS and CDR2 is YYNGEE in the germline V gene. The CDR3 is 16 residues long. The V segment lost 3 bases and the J segment 7 bases; nucleotides outside the gene matches: 13. The CDR3 protein is CASSALRASGRNEQFF. DNA for the CDR3: TGTGCCAGCAGCGCACTTCGGGCTAGCGGCCGAAATGAGCAGTTCTTC.

Of note for this clone: Other DNA sequences from this sample encode an identical CDR3 as well. J is TRBJ2-7 and V is TRBV28, with 8 bases identical to TRBD1. Germline trimming cut 8 bases from V and 0 bases from J; bases unmatched to any gene: 0. CDR3 length equals 12 residues. The germline CDR1 and CDR2 sequences are MDHEN and SYDVKM. The CDR3 spells CASGTGSYEQYF. CDR3 in DNA: TGTGCCAGCGGGACAGGCTCCTACGAGCAGTACTTC.

The chain couples TRBV27 to TRBJ1-2; TRBD1 is a possible D gene (6 bases). CDR3 size: 13 residues. Per germline, CDR1 MNHEY and CDR2 SMNVEV (reference sequence). Trimming took 2 bases from V and 4 from J, leaving 8 bases between them. DNA of the CDR3: TGTGCCAGCAGTTTAACAGGGCTCTATGGCTACACCTTC. Residues: CASSLTGLYGYTF.

The J gene is TRBJ2-1, the V gene TRBV27; D not resolved. V gave up 2 bases and J gave up 9 bases, with 8 bases separating them. Germline values: CDR1 MNHEY, CDR2 SMNVEV (reference sequence). The CDR3 length is 12 residues. The CDR3 reads CASSLRASEQFF. The CDR3 region has the DNA TGTGCCAGCAGTTTACGGGCCAGTGAGCAGTTCTTC.

The chain links TRBV28 to TRBJ1-5; tentatively, D is TRBD1 (5 bases). The CDR3 spans 13 residues. Germline CDR1 reads MDHEN; CDR2 reads SYDVKM. V was clipped by 5 bases and J by 7 bases, with 12 bases between them. CDR3 sequence (DNA): TGTGCCAGCAGTGCCCGGGGGGTGCAGCCCCAGCATTTT. It encodes CASSARGVQPQHF.

The gene calls are TRBV20-1 and TRBJ2-5; D unclear. CDR3 length equals 11 residues. Trimming stripped 5 bases from V and 4 bases from J, with 8 bases between. Germline V CDR1 and CDR2: DFQATT, SNEGSKA (reference sequence). The chain's CDR3 is CSALLIETQYF. The DNA of the CDR3 is TGCAGTGCTTTACTCATAGAGACCCAGTACTTC.

The chain employs TRBV6-5 and TRBJ2-5, with D uncertain. The V end lost 2 bases, the J end lost 1 base, and 8 bases lay between the germline ends. The CDR3 extends over 14 amino acids. Germline V gene lookup returns CDR1 MNHEY and CDR2 SVGAGI. The CDR3 loop is CASSYGVIQETQYF. CDR3 DNA sequence: TGTGCCAGCAGTTACGGGGTGATCCAAGAGACCCAGTACTTC.

The CDR3 region has the DNA TGTGCCTGGAGTGCTAGCAGACGCAATCAGCCCCAGCATTTT. This codes for CAWSASRRNQPQHF. The chain joins TRBV30 to TRBJ1-5; D is undetermined. CDR3 size: 14 residues. The V end lost 1 base, the J end lost 2 bases, and 9 bases lay between the germline ends. Germline values: CDR1 GTSNPN, CDR2 SVGIG (reference sequence).

Only a few counts were recorded for this clone. This chain connects TRBV6-5 to TRBJ2-7; perhaps TRBD1 as D (5 bases). Germline V CDR1 and CDR2: MNHEY, SVGAGI. CDR3 size: 14 residues. The V end lost 2 bases, the J end lost 5 bases, and 13 bases lay between the germline ends. CDR3 region: CASSYGRAENEQYF. CDR3 sequence (DNA): TGTGCCAGCAGTTACGGCAGGGCGGAGAACGAGCAGTACTTC.

This chain links TRBV23-1 with TRBJ2-7; D might be TRBD2 (5 bases). TRBV23-1 is classed as an ORF, of uncertain function. This CDR3 is built from 12 residues. CDR3 sequence reads: CPQADSSYEQYF. The CDR3 nucleotides are TGCCCTCAAGCGGATAGCTCCTACGAGCAGTACTTC.

This chain joins TRBV6-1 and TRBJ2-3, with D possibly TRBD2 on 5 matching bases. The CDR3 has 16 amino acids. Germline-derived CDR1 and CDR2 are MNHNS and SASEGT. The V end was cut by 2 bases, the J end by 0 bases, with 12 bases between. DNA of the CDR3: TGTGCCAGCAGTGAACTAGCTGGATCTAGCACAGATACGCAGTATTTT. Its translation: CASSELAGSSTDTQYF.

CDR3 sequence reads: CASRLQGARGETQYF. The CDR3 DNA reads as TGTGCCAGCAGGCTCCAGGGGGCGCGGGGGGAGACCCAGTACTTC. The V gene is TRBV5-4, the J gene TRBJ2-5; tentatively, D is TRBD1 (8 bases). The CDR3 is 15 residues long. Trimming left V 5 bases short and J 5 bases short, with 19 bases between. Germline CDR1 and CDR2: SGHNT and YYREEE (reference sequence).

The chain has TRBV5-1 and TRBJ1-1; 11 nucleotides line up with TRBD1. From germline, CDR1 is SGHRS and CDR2 YFSETQ. CDR3 length: 15 residues. V dropped 4 bases and J dropped 5; count of bases not matched to a gene: 7. The CDR3 loop reads CASSLWTGGATEAFF. The CDR3 DNA follows: TGCGCCAGCAGCCTGTGGACAGGGGGCGCGACTGAAGCTTTCTTT.

V usage is TRBV28 and J usage is TRBJ2-7, with D maybe TRBD2 (6 bases). V was pared by 6 bases and J by 2 bases, with 17 bases between. Germline values: CDR1 MDHEN, CDR2 SYDVKM. This CDR3 region has 15 residues. CDR3 DNA sequence: TGTGCCAGCAGAGACCGGGACTTGGCGACCTACGAGCAGTACTTC. Translating it yields CASRDRDLATYEQYF.

This sequence joins TRBV28 and TRBJ1-5; D uncertain. Between the trimmed V and J ends, which lost 3 bases and 6 bases, there was a span of 6 bases. Germline lookup yields CDR1 MDHEN and CDR2 SYDVKM. The CDR3 is 12 amino acids. CDR3 DNA: TGTGCCAGCAGTTTCCCAAGTCAGCCCCAGCATTTT. Translating it yields CASSFPSQPQHF.

The V and J genes are TRBV5-1 and TRBJ2-3; unclear D gene. V shed 0 bases and J shed 2 bases, with 13 bases lying between them. This CDR3 contains 16 residues. Germline CDR1 SGHRS, CDR2 YFSETQ. The CDR3 protein is CASSLAVQRLTDTQYF. Here the CDR3 DNA reads TGCGCCAGCAGCTTGGCGGTCCAACGGCTCACAGATACGCAGTATTTT.

The V and J genes are TRBV7-2 and TRBJ2-7, with a tentative D call TRBD1 (5 bases). CDR1 is SGHTA and CDR2 is FQGNSA in the germline V gene. Trimming shortened V by 5 bases and J by 0 bases, and 23 bases separated the two germline ends. CDR3 size: 18 residues. The CDR3 loop reads CASSHPPEDSLSSYEQYF. For the CDR3, the DNA is TGTGCCAGCAGCCATCCCCCCGAAGACAGTCTTAGCTCCTACGAGCAGTACTTC.

CDR3 protein: CASSIGTTYEQYF. In DNA form, the CDR3 reads TGTGCCAGCAGTATCGGCACAACCTACGAGCAGTACTTC. V and J are TRBV25-1 and TRBJ2-7, with unresolved D. Looked up from germline, CDR1 is MGHDK and CDR2 is SYGVNS. V lost 5 bases and J 2 bases, leaving 10 bases between the germline ends. The CDR3 covers 13 residues.

This rearrangement joins TRBV6-6 to TRBJ2-7, with D maybe TRBD2 (6 bases). V dropped 2 bases and J dropped 4 bases, with 12 bases sitting between them. Germline lookup yields CDR1 MNHNY and CDR2 SVGAGI (reference sequence). CDR3 length equals 14 residues. The CDR3 coding sequence is TGTGCCAGCAGTTACGAGGAGGGGAGGTACGAGCAGTACTTC. This gives the protein CASSYEEGRYEQYF.

The CDR3 here is CASSLDGLLYGYTF. Here the CDR3 DNA reads TGTGCCAGCAGCTTAGATGGCCTACTCTATGGCTACACCTTC. The V call is TRBV7-8, the J call TRBJ1-2; no reliable D call. The V end was cut by 1 base, the J end by 4 bases, with 10 bases between. The germline gives CDR1 SGHVS, CDR2 FQNEAQ. The CDR3 is 14 amino acids.

This clone is a singleton in its sample. This chain joins TRBV19 and TRBJ2-3, with TRBD2 matching over 8 bases. This CDR3 comprises 15 residues. The V gene end was trimmed by 6 bases and the J gene end by 5 bases; junction bases not matched to a gene: 10. Germline values: CDR1 LNHDA, CDR2 SQIVND (reference sequence). The DNA for the CDR3 is TGTGCCAGTAGACCGGGACTAGTGGGGGGAGATACGCAGTATTTT. It codes for CASRPGLVGGDTQYF.

V gene TRBV27 combines with J gene TRBJ1-5; D remains ambiguous. V dropped 3 bases and J dropped 4 bases, with 19 bases sitting between them. The germline gives CDR1 MNHEY, CDR2 SMNVEV (reference sequence). CDR3 length: 17 residues. The CDR3 region has the DNA TGTGCCAGCAGTTTTACCCATGTGGGCAGTGAAAATCAGCCCCAGCATTTT. Amino acid sequence: CASSFTHVGSENQPQHF.

V and J are TRBV28 and TRBJ2-5; 13 bases line up with TRBD2. The germline V gene has CDR1 MDHEN and CDR2 SYDVKM. The V and J ends lost 3 bases and 0 bases, in that order; junction bases with no gene match: 10. The CDR3 sequence is 19 residues long. CDR3 in DNA: TGTGCCAGCAGTTTCCCCATCGGGACTAGCGGGAAGTACCAAGAGACCCAGTACTTC. Amino acid sequence: CASSFPIGTSGKYQETQYF.

The V call is TRBV27, the J call TRBJ2-3; TRBD1 matches 9 bases. V lost 3 bases to trimming and J lost 2 bases; unmatched junction nucleotides: 3. Germline CDR1 MNHEY, CDR2 SMNVEV (reference sequence). The CDR3 is made up of 15 amino acids. The CDR3 loop is CASSFRDRATDTQYF. The DNA of the CDR3 is TGTGCCAGCAGTTTCAGGGACAGGGCCACAGATACGCAGTATTTT.

This clone has only one observation. The rearrangement links TRBV5-1 to TRBJ2-1, with D hard to call. This CDR3 has 12 residues. Germline V gene data show CDR1 as SGHRS and CDR2 as YFSETQ. V was trimmed by 5 bases and J by 14 bases, leaving 17 bases between them. The CDR3 sequence: CASSFLGIAKFF. The DNA for the CDR3 is TGCGCCAGCAGTTTCCTCGGAATAGCCAAGTTCTTC.